This T cell receptor (beta chain) was observed in a study of OX40 agonist ivuxolimab in advanced cancers. Turning to the study itself: Patients were infused with ivuxolimab every 2 weeks at 0.01 to 10 mg/kg. Allowance was made for prior anti-PD-1, anti-PD-L1 or anti-CTLA-4 therapy, and roughly 40% had some.

The V gene lost 2 bases and the J gene lost 1 base, with 5 bases spanning the gap. This CDR3 spans 12 amino acids. Germline CDR1 is SQVTM and CDR2 is ANQGSEA. The sample holds one count of this clone. Assay: immunoSEQ multiplex PCR; the TCRdb copy retains only in-frame clones and omits some. The data hold approximately 51,000 clones, with around 77% observed a single time. Sequencing was performed on CD4+ or CD8+ T cells sorted from blood, taken in a trial of the OX40 agonist ivuxolimab. The rearrangement uses TRBV29-1 and TRBJ1-1; D unclear. This receptor was taken from an adult with an advanced solid tumor such as melanoma, head and neck, liver or kidney cancer. The CDR3 DNA sequence: TGCAGCGTTGAAAACCAGAACACTGAAGCTTTCTTT. Translation gives CSVENQNTEAFF. The whole variable domain, remainder taken from reference TRBV29-1 and TRBJ1-1, is SAVISQKPSRDICQRGTSLTIQCQVDSQVTMMFWYRQQPGQSLTLIATANQGSEATYESGFVIDKFPISRPNLTFSTLTVSNMSPEDSSIYLCSVENQNTEAFFGQGTRLTVV.